This TCR beta chain derives from a study of T cell responses to AZD1222 COVID-19 vaccine. This CDR3 spans 15 amino acids. Germline CDR1 SGHRS, CDR2 YFSETQ. J was trimmed by 1 base and V by 2 bases; bases with no gene match: 2. Sequencing used immunoSEQ multiplex PCR; TCRdb keeps in-frame clones, though not all of them. The data contain more than 65,000 clones, more than 75% of them seen just once; the ten biggest clones take up 20% to 25%. As regards this clone: Its antigen is not identified.

Study observations and caveats: Within unmutated variant regions lay the reported targets of nearly half of spike-specific TCRs.

V usage is TRBV5-1 and J usage is TRBJ2-1, with 8 nucleotides matching TRBD2. This material consisted of peripheral blood, taken on day 0 of AZD1222 vaccination. This receptor was taken from an adult in good health. The CDR3 nucleotides read TGCGCCAGCAGCTTAGCGGGAGAGTCCTACAATGAGCAGTTCTTC. It specifies CASSLAGESYNEQFF.